This TCR beta chain was recorded in a study of blood T cell repertoires in COVID-19. Study-wide background: Samples of COVID-19 (acute and convalescent) were obtained from the United States, Italy and Spain. In each case, the material was cDNA or gDNA derived from T cells, B-cell-depleted T cells, or PBMCs.

This clone was observed a few times. Original analysis: Reference gene primer amplification yielded estimated nucleated cell counts. Generated by immunoSEQ multiplex PCR, the TCRdb table keeps only in-frame clones and is missing some. For V, J and clone size, that table is used; D and trimming come from the DNA. The data show over 80,000 clones, roughly 78% seen once. The receptor was isolated from a woman aged 80 or over with active or convalescent COVID-19. Source material: peripheral blood.

The CDR3 nucleotides read TGTGCCAGTAGTCAGGCAGGCTATAGCAATCAGCCCCAGCATTTT. This encodes CASSQAGYSNQPQHF. This chain joins TRBV19 and TRBJ1-5; D is unclear. Germline V gene lookup returns CDR1 LNHDA and CDR2 SQIVND (reference sequence). The V gene lost 5 bases and the J gene lost 0 bases, with 11 bases spanning the gap. The CDR3 is 15 amino acids.